This TCR beta chain was recorded in a study of T cells in localized non-small cell lung cancer. In the case of this clone: Its specificity is unknown.

Here immunoSEQ multiplex PCR was the method, and the copy in TCRdb shows in-frame clones only, minus some. The table records fewer than 100,000 clones, about 87% of them present only once. Study-level findings and limits: Appearance in adjacent lung was seen for a median approximately 58 of the top 100 tumor clones. With higher T cell density in blood came longer overall survival. The greatest T cell clonality was found in uninvolved adjacent lung (higher than in tumor).

The CDR3 covers 15 residues. The V end was cut by 2 bases, the J end by 4 bases, with 14 bases between. The germline CDR1 and CDR2 sequences are SGHVS and FQNEAQ. The V gene is TRBV7-8, the J gene TRBJ1-1; a weak D match, TRBD1 (6 bases). The clonotype was recovered from a man between 35 and 75 years old with stage I squamous cell lung carcinoma. The sample consisted of peripheral blood, taken before any cancer treatment. In DNA form, the CDR3 reads TGTGCCAGCAGCTTATTTACAGGGTGGGCCACTGAAGCTTTCTTT. Translation: CASSLFTGWATEAFF.